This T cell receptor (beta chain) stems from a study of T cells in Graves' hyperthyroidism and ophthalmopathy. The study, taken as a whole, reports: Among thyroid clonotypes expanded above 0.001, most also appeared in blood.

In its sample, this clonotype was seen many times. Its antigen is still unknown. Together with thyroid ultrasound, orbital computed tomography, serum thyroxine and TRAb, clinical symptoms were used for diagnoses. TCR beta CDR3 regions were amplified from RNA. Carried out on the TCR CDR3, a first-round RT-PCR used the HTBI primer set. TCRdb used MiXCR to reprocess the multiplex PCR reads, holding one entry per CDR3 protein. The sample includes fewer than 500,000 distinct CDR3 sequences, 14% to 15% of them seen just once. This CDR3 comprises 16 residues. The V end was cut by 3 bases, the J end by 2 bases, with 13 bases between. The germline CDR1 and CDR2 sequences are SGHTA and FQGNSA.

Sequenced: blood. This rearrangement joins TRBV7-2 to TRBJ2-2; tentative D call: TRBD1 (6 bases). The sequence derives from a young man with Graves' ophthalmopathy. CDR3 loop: CASSFAGTLNTGELFF. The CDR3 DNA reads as TGTGCCAGCAGCTTTGCCGGGACACTAAACACCGGGGAGCTGTTTTTT.